This T cell receptor (beta chain) was profiled in a study of blood T cell repertoires in COVID-19. Study in general: Italy, Spain and the United States were the sources of the convalescent and acute COVID-19 samples. Nucleic acid was either cDNA or gDNA, and it came from T cells, B-cell-depleted T cells, or PBMCs.

Authors' methods: Amplification with reference gene primers provided the estimates of nucleated cell counts. Produced via immunoSEQ multiplex PCR; TCRdb's table is partial and in-frame only. V and J calls plus clone size are reproduced from that table; the DNA served to infer D and trimming. The data show roughly 69,000 clones, roughly 80% seen once. Sequenced input: peripheral blood. The TCR sequence derives from a human donor in a cohort sampled during active COVID-19.

CDR3 sequence: CASSRGGGGYEQYF. The CDR3 nucleotides read TGTGCCAGCAGCCGTGGAGGGGGGGGGTACGAGCAGTACTTC. V gene TRBV5-4 combines with J gene TRBJ2-7; D is perhaps TRBD2 (7 bases). The CDR3 totals 14 residues. Trimming removed 4 bases at V and 4 bases at J, with 15 bases between. Germline V lookup: CDR1 SGHNT, CDR2 YYREEE (reference sequence).